The 5 T cell receptor beta chains below come from one sample, sequenced in a study of shared clonotypes between healthy human individuals. Using immunoSEQ multiplex PCR, the repertoire was profiled, and TCRdb retains in-frame clones only, with some absent. The data contain approximately 510,000 clones, 79% of them singletons. Sequencing was carried out using PBMCs. Every receptor here comes from a woman between 40 and 55 years old in good health. Some clones in this sample may be carry-over from other donors' samples.

About this clone itself: Other DNA sequences in this specimen translate into the identical CDR3. V is TRBV7-9 and J is TRBJ1-1; the D is unclear. Germline CDR1 is SEHNR and CDR2 is FQNEAQ (reference sequence). The CDR3 is 13 amino acids. With 4 bases removed from V and 5 bases from J, the gap between germline ends came to 11 bases. The CDR3 region has the DNA TGTGCCAGCAGCTCAGAGGGTGGTACTGAAGCTTTCTTT. As protein: CASSSEGGTEAFF.

This clone was counted a few times. The CDR3 is CASSRYRGKGGEAFF. The CDR3 coding sequence is TGTGCCAGCAGTAGATACAGGGGAAAAGGCGGTGAAGCTTTCTTT. The chain uses TRBV28 and TRBJ1-1; 7 bases align to TRBD1. CDR1 MDHEN and CDR2 SYDVKM come from the germline V gene. This CDR3 contains 15 residues. J was trimmed by 7 bases and V by 5 bases; bases with no gene match: 13.

This clone was seen only a few times. The V gene is TRBV9, the J gene TRBJ2-7, with a tentative D call TRBD2 (6 bases). Germline V lookup: CDR1 SGDLS, CDR2 YYNGEE. Deletions cut 0 bases from V and 2 bases from J, with 12 bases between. This CDR3 is built from 15 residues. CDR3 bases: TGTGCCAGCAGCGTAGCTGGGGACTCGACCTACGAGCAGTACTTC. Its protein product is CASSVAGDSTYEQYF.

The sample holds one count of this clone. The genes are TRBV28 and TRBJ2-5, with TRBD2 matching over 13 bases. V lost 4 bases, J lost 5 bases, and 13 bases stayed unmatched. The CDR3 totals 18 residues. Per the germline V gene, CDR1 is MDHEN and CDR2 is SYDVKM. The DNA of the CDR3 is TGTGCCAGCAGTTCAACTAGCGGGAGGGCCGAGTCGCTGGAGACCCAGTACTTC. It is translated as CASSSTSGRAESLETQYF.

This clone was picked up one time. V is TRBV2 and J is TRBJ2-3; maybe TRBD2 (6 bases). V was clipped by 8 bases and J by 0 bases, with 9 bases between them. The CDR3 spans 13 residues. Germline loops: CDR1 SNHLY, CDR2 FYNNEI. CDR3 sequence reads: CASVSGSTDTQYF. The CDR3, as DNA: TGTGCCAGCGTTAGCGGAAGCACAGATACGCAGTATTTT.